The 14 T cell receptor beta chains listed next were all sequenced from one sample in a study of shared clonotypes between healthy human individuals. Some clones are missing from TCRdb's copy, which holds only in-frame ones; the method was immunoSEQ multiplex PCR. The data contain 2 million to 3 million clones, 93% of them seen just once; the ten biggest clones take up approximately 0.35%. The sequencing input was naive CD4+ T cells from PBMCs. Subset defined: CD45RA+ positively selected. These TCRs come from a man aged 18 to 29 in good health. Some clones in this sample may be carry-over from other donors' samples.

The chain has TRBV19 and TRBJ2-7; 9 nucleotides match TRBD1. Unmatched junction bases numbered 6, after V lost 4 bases and J lost 2 bases. The CDR3 extends over 15 amino acids. Germline values: CDR1 LNHDA, CDR2 SQIVND (reference sequence). The CDR3 loop is CASSNRGTGTYEQYF. The CDR3 DNA reads TGTGCCAGTAGTAATAGGGGGACAGGGACCTACGAGCAGTACTTC.

The chain couples TRBV4-2 to TRBJ2-5; D is perhaps TRBD2 (6 bases). From germline, CDR1 is LGHNA and CDR2 YNFKEQ. V was pared by 0 bases and J by 5 bases, with 10 bases between. The CDR3 has 14 amino acids. The CDR3 is CASSQEGGRETQYF. As DNA, the CDR3 is TGTGCCAGCAGCCAAGAGGGGGGTAGGGAGACCCAGTACTTC.

The V gene is TRBV14, the J gene TRBJ2-1; the match to TRBD2 covers 12 bases. The CDR3 length is 14 residues. The ends lost 1 base at V and 10 bases at J; junction bases unmatched: 2. Germline CDR1 and CDR2: SGHDN and FVKESK. The CDR3 reads CASSQVGLAGEQFF. The CDR3 DNA reads TGTGCCAGCAGCCAAGTGGGACTAGCGGGCGAGCAGTTCTTC.

The chain couples TRBV28 to TRBJ2-3; 7 nucleotides match TRBD1. J gave up 2 bases and V 2 bases, and 7 bases lay outside the gene matches. The CDR3 is 16 amino acids. Germline CDR1 MDHEN, CDR2 SYDVKM. The CDR3 spells CASSLGRGIFTDTQYF. The CDR3 region has the DNA TGTGCCAGCAGTTTAGGCAGGGGGATATTCACAGATACGCAGTATTTT. Full variable domain (outside the CDR3, taken from reference TRBV28 and TRBJ2-3): DVKVTQSSRYLVKRTGEKVFLECVQDMDHENMFWYRQDPGLGLRLIYFSYDVKMKEKGDIPEGYSVSREKKERFSLILESASTNQTSMYLCASSLGRGIFTDTQYFGPGTRLTVL.

The V call is TRBV7-3, the J call TRBJ2-1; possibly TRBD2 for D (6 bases). CDR1 is SGHTA and CDR2 is FQGTGA in the germline V gene. The CDR3 totals 16 residues. The V gene lost 3 bases and the J gene lost 0 bases, with 12 bases spanning the gap. CDR3: CASSFLAESSYNEQFF. The CDR3 DNA reads as TGTGCCAGCAGCTTCTTAGCGGAGAGCTCCTACAATGAGCAGTTCTTC.

The chain links TRBV5-6 to TRBJ2-5, with D uncertain. The J call is uncertain, as TRBJ2-7 better fits the DNA end. Germline CDR1 is SGHDT and CDR2 is YYEEEE. The CDR3 runs 14 residues. Here the CDR3 reads CASSLRSSSYEQYF. The CDR3 bases are TGTGCCAGCAGCTTGCGATCAAGCTCCTACGAGCAGTACTTC.

The chain uses TRBV19 and TRBJ1-1; D uncertain. Germline V CDR1 and CDR2: LNHDA, SQIVND (reference sequence). The CDR3 totals 15 residues. Trimming removed 1 base at V and 1 base at J, with 10 bases between. The CDR3: CASSIARDTNTEAFF. The CDR3, as DNA: TGTGCCAGTAGTATAGCCCGTGATACGAACACTGAAGCTTTCTTT.

The chain recombines TRBV6-6 with TRBJ2-3; 7 bases align to TRBD2. J lost 2 bases, V lost 7 bases, and 3 bases had no gene match. The CDR3 is 13 amino acids. Per germline, CDR1 MNHNY and CDR2 SVGAGI (reference sequence). The DNA of the CDR3 is TGTGCCAGCAACCGGGGGGTCACAGATACGCAGTATTTT. It translates to CASNRGVTDTQYF.

The chain links TRBV4-2 to TRBJ2-2, with D hard to call. The V gene's germline CDR1 is LGHNA and CDR2 YNFKEQ. Trimming pared 3 bases from V and 6 bases from J, leaving 8 bases between. The CDR3 has 13 residues. This CDR3 reads CASSQPSAGELFF. The CDR3 nucleotides are TGTGCCAGCAGCCAGCCCTCCGCCGGGGAGCTGTTTTTT.

The chain is built from TRBV9 and TRBJ2-1; TRBD2 agrees at 12 bases. Looked up from germline, CDR1 is SGDLS and CDR2 is YYNGEE. The CDR3 covers 14 residues. V was clipped by 4 bases and J by 8 bases; unmatched bases: 4. The CDR3 here is CASSSGLAGYEQFF. Written as DNA, the CDR3 is TGTGCCAGCAGCTCCGGACTAGCGGGATATGAGCAGTTCTTC.

The chain combines TRBV5-1 with TRBJ2-7; 7 bases are shared with TRBD1. Germline CDR1 SGHRS, CDR2 YFSETQ. The CDR3 length is 14 residues. The trim removed 4 bases at V and 5 bases at J, leaving 9 bases unmatched. CDR3 loop: CASSPRTGLNEQYF. In nucleotides, the CDR3 is TGCGCCAGCAGCCCTCGGACAGGCTTGAACGAGCAGTACTTC.

The J gene is TRBJ1-5, the V gene TRBV10-3, with no clear D. The CDR3 is 15 residues long. Deletions cut 3 bases from V and 6 bases from J, with 15 bases between. Germline CDR1 and CDR2: ENHRY and SYGVKD. The CDR3 protein is CAISEVDGSSQPQHF. The CDR3 DNA reads as TGTGCCATCAGTGAAGTGGACGGGTCGTCTCAGCCCCAGCATTTT.

A remark on this clone: Other DNA sequences in the sample encode the same CDR3. V usage is TRBV5-1 and J usage is TRBJ2-7; tentatively, D is TRBD2 (6 bases). This CDR3 region has 13 residues. V lost 4 bases and J 4 bases, leaving 12 bases between the germline ends. The germline gives CDR1 SGHRS, CDR2 YFSETQ. CDR3 amino acids: CASSRRGGYEQYF. The CDR3 DNA sequence: TGCGCCAGCAGCCGGAGGGGCGGATACGAGCAGTACTTC. The full variable domain, its missing parts supplied by reference TRBV5-1 and TRBJ2-7, is KAGVTQTPRYLIKTRGQQVTLSCSPISGHRSVSWYQQTPGQGLQFLFEYFSETQRNKGNFPGRFSGRQFSNSRSEMNVSTLELGDSALYLCASSRRGGYEQYFGPGTRLTVT.

The chain couples TRBV7-2 to TRBJ2-7, with a possible D match to TRBD2 (5 bases). V lost 1 base and J 2 bases, leaving 12 bases between the germline ends. Germline V gives CDR1 SGHTA, CDR2 FQGNSA. CDR3 length: 15 amino acids. Here the CDR3 DNA reads TGTGCCAGCAGCTTAGTCGGAGCGGACCCCTACGAGCAGTACTTC. This encodes CASSLVGADPYEQYF.